Presented here are 10 T cell receptor beta chains from one specimen sequenced in a study of blood T cell repertoires in COVID-19. Libraries were prepared by immunoSEQ multiplex PCR; TCRdb keeps only in-frame clonotypes and omits some of them. The sample lists 150,000 to 200,000 clones, about 87% occurring once. Specimen: peripheral blood. These receptors were collected from a man aged 40-49 years with active or convalescent COVID-19.

The V gene is TRBV19, the J gene TRBJ2-5, with TRBD2 matching 8 bases. V was clipped by 4 bases and J by 1 base; unmatched bases: 2. Germline loops: CDR1 LNHDA, CDR2 SQIVND (reference sequence). The CDR3 is 14 amino acids. For the CDR3, the DNA is TGTGCCAGTAGTAGTCGGGGGGGCCAAGAGACCCAGTACTTC. This encodes CASSSRGGQETQYF.

This clone came up once. The junction differs from germline at one of its ends, possibly a read error. J is TRBJ2-7 and V is TRBV7-7; weak D call: TRBD1 (5 bases). The CDR3 extends over 13 amino acids. Per the germline V gene, CDR1 is SSHAT and CDR2 is FNYEAQ (reference sequence). CDR3: CASSLGAGGEQYF. For the CDR3, the DNA is TGTGCTAGCAGCTTAGGGGCCGGTGGGGAGCAGTACTTC.

The rearrangement joins TRBV24-1 to TRBJ2-3; 9 positions match TRBD1. After removal of 2 bases from V and 1 base from J, the junction contained 6 bases not matched to a gene. Germline loops: CDR1 KGHDR, CDR2 SFDVKD. This CDR3 spans 17 amino acids. The CDR3 coding sequence is TGTGCCACCAGTGATTCCACAGGGGGCTTAGGCACAGATACGCAGTATTTT. This sequence encodes CATSDSTGGLGTDTQYF.

The chain uses TRBV11-2 and TRBJ2-3; 8 nucleotides match TRBD1. CDR3 length: 16 amino acids. CDR1 is SGHAT, CDR2 FQNNGV, per germline. V dropped 5 bases and J dropped 1; count of bases not matched to a gene: 8. The CDR3 reads CASSQYRGLGTDTQYF. DNA for the CDR3: TGTGCCAGCAGCCAGTACAGGGGGTTGGGCACAGATACGCAGTATTTT.

V and J are TRBV28 and TRBJ1-5; D may be TRBD1 (5 bases). V lost 5 bases to trimming and J lost 0 bases, with 17 bases between them. The CDR3 sequence is 17 residues long. Looked up from germline, CDR1 is MDHEN and CDR2 is SYDVKM. This CDR3 reads CASSPPDPTDSNQPQHF. CDR3 bases: TGTGCCAGCAGTCCCCCAGACCCGACAGATAGCAATCAGCCCCAGCATTTT. The full variable domain, with the rest looked up from reference TRBV28 and TRBJ1-5, is DVKVTQSSRYLVKRTGEKVFLECVQDMDHENMFWYRQDPGLGLRLIYFSYDVKMKEKGDIPEGYSVSREKKERFSLILESASTNQTSMYLCASSPPDPTDSNQPQHFGDGTRLSIL.

This chain links TRBV3-1 (or the pseudogene TRBV3-2) with TRBJ1-5; D uncertain. This CDR3 has 14 residues. Trimming stripped 2 bases from V and 1 base from J, with 6 bases between. Germline CDR1 is LGHDT and CDR2 is YNNKEL (reference sequence). The CDR3 here is CASSQTVSNQPQHF. The CDR3 DNA follows: TGTGCCAGCAGCCAAACGGTAAGCAATCAGCCCCAGCATTTT.

V and J are TRBV2 and TRBJ1-5; 9 nucleotides match TRBD1. Germline V gene sequence: CDR1 SNHLY, CDR2 FYNNEI. This CDR3 is 15 amino acids long. V was pared by 7 bases and J by 4 bases, with 8 bases of the junction left unmatched. CDR3 nucleotide sequence: TGTGCCAGCAAAGGAGGGACAGGGCAAAATCAGCCCCAGCATTTT. As protein: CASKGGTGQNQPQHF.

The chain couples TRBV3-1 (or the pseudogene TRBV3-2) to TRBJ2-1, with TRBD2 matching over 9 bases. Trimming at V came to 1 base and at J to 14 bases, leaving 15 bases not matched to a gene. Germline CDR1 and CDR2: LGHDT and YNNKEL (reference sequence). This CDR3 contains 16 residues. The CDR3 reads CASSQGGLASLRFEFF. For the CDR3, the DNA is TGTGCCAGCAGCCAAGGGGGACTAGCTTCGCTTCGATTCGAGTTCTTC.

V gene TRBV3-1 (or the pseudogene TRBV3-2) combines with J gene TRBJ2-7; 9 nucleotides agree with TRBD1. The ends lost 5 bases at V and 1 base at J; junction bases unmatched: 6. The germline V gene has CDR1 LGHDT and CDR2 YNNKEL (reference sequence). This CDR3 comprises 15 residues. The CDR3: CASSSGTGRSYEQYF. The CDR3 bases are TGTGCCAGCAGCTCCGGGACAGGGAGGTCCTACGAGCAGTACTTC.

The genes are TRBV27 and TRBJ1-6; perhaps TRBD1 as D (6 bases). Trimming pared 5 bases from V and 6 bases from J, leaving 20 bases between. CDR3 length: 17 amino acids. Germline assignment: CDR1 MNHEY and CDR2 SMNVEV (reference sequence). The DNA of the CDR3 is TGTGCCAGCAGTCCAACAGGGATAGGTTATCCTAATTCACCCCTCCACTTT. Amino acid sequence: CASSPTGIGYPNSPLHF.